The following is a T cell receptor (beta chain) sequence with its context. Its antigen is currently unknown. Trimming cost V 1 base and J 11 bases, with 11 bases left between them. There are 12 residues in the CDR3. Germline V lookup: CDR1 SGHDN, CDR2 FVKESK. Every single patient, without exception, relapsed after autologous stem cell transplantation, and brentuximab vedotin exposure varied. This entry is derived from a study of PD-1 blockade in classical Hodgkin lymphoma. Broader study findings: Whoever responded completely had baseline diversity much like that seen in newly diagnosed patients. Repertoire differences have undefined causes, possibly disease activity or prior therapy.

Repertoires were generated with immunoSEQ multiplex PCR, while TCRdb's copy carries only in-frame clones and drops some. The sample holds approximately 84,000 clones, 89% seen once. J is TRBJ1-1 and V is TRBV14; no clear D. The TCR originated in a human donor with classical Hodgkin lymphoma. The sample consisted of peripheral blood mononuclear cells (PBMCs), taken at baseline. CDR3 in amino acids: CASSQGPAGAFF. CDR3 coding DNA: TGTGCCAGCAGCCAAGGGCCAGCTGGGGCTTTCTTT.